A selection of T cell receptor beta chains follows, all from one sample in a study of beta chain features in type 1 diabetes. Some clones are missing from TCRdb's copy, which holds only in-frame ones; the method was immunoSEQ multiplex PCR. Of 300,000 or so clones in the sample, 13% to 15% were seen once. The source material was naive CD4+ T cells from blood. The receptors shown here come from a man younger than 45 with type 1 diabetes. Each CDR3 is given with its conserved first and last residue. The D gene is left open where the match is weak. Only part of the rows carry a size: once, few, many, or a class if the clone is expanded.

J gene	V gene	D gene	clone size	CDR3 DNA	CDR3 protein
TRBJ2-7	TRBV7-9	.	few	TGTGCCAGCACTATCGGGTACGAGCAGTACTTC	CASTIGYEQYF
TRBJ2-1	TRBV5-4	.	.	TGTGCCAGCAGCTTGGGCGGATCCTCCTACAATGAGCAGTTCTTC	CASSLGGSSYNEQFF
TRBJ1-4	TRBV25-1	.	.	TGTGCCAGCAGGGGGCAGGATGATGAAAAACTGTTTTTT	CASRGQDDEKLFF
TRBJ1-2	TRBV19	TRBD1	.	TGTGCCAGTACAGGGGGCGTCTATGGCTACACCTTC	CASTGGVYGYTF
TRBJ2-1	TRBV10-3	.	few	TGTGCCATCAGTGAGTTGGAGCTAGTAAAGGTCACTGAGCAGTTCTTC	CAISELELVKVTEQFF
TRBJ2-7	TRBV11-1	TRBD1	few	TGTGCCAGCAGCCGACAGGGGTACGAGCAGTACTTC	CASSRQGYEQYF
TRBJ2-7	TRBV28	TRBD2	.	TGTGCCAGCACCCCCACGGGCGCGGGAGGCTACTACGAGCAGTACTTC	CASTPTGAGGYYEQYF
TRBJ2-3	TRBV9	TRBD2	.	TGTGCCAGCAGCAATGGACTAGCGGGAGGCCTACAACATTTT	CASSNGLAGGLQHF
TRBJ1-2	TRBV18	.	.	TGTGCCAGCTCACCCCACAGGGACGCTGGCTACACCTTC	CASSPHRDAGYTF
TRBJ1-5	TRBV7-9	TRBD1	.	TGTGCCAGCAGCTTAGGGGGCGGGACAGGGCATATTCAGCCCCAGCATTTT	CASSLGGGTGHIQPQHF
TRBJ2-7	TRBV9	TRBD2	.	TGTGCCAGCAGCGTAGGTCAACTAGCGGGAGTAGGTGAGCAGTACTTC	CASSVGQLAGVGEQYF
TRBJ2-1	TRBV7-9	TRBD2	few	TGTGCCAGCAGCGTGACTAGCAGCTACAATGAGCAGTTCTTC	CASSVTSSYNEQFF
TRBJ2-3	TRBV18	.	.	TGTGCCAGCTCTCCAAGCGAGGGCACAGATACGCAGTATTTT	CASSPSEGTDTQYF
TRBJ1-1	TRBV6-1	TRBD1	.	TGTGCCAGCAGCCAATCCGGGACAGCAGCTTTCTTT	CASSQSGTAAFF
TRBJ2-5	TRBV29-1	TRBD1	few	TGCAGCGGCCGACAGGGACAAGAGACCCAGTACTTC	CSGRQGQETQYF
TRBJ2-1	TRBV9	TRBD2	few	TGTGCCAGCAGCCCGAGGGTTAGGGGGACTAGCGGGAGACTCGTGGATGAGCAGTTCTTC	CASSPRVRGTSGRLVDEQFF
TRBJ1-2	TRBV28	.	few	TGTGCCAGCAGTTTATTTAGTAGCGGGCCCCTTCATGGCTACACCTTC	CASSLFSSGPLHGYTF
TRBJ2-3	TRBV11-2	.	.	TGTGCCAGCAGCTTATCGGGAGATACGCAGTATTTT	CASSLSGDTQYF
TRBJ2-7	TRBV6-5	.	.	TGTGCCAGCAGTAATACCTACGAGCAGTACTTC	CASSNTYEQYF
TRBJ2-7	TRBV25-1	.	few	TGTGCCAGCAGTGAAGGCTCCCCCGCCTCCTACGAGCAGTACTTC	CASSEGSPASYEQYF
TRBJ2-1	TRBV5-1	TRBD1	.	TGCGCCAGCAGTTGGGACAGGGCCTACAATGAGCAGTTCTTC	CASSWDRAYNEQFF
TRBJ2-1	TRBV4-3	TRBD2	few	TGCGCCAGCAGCCAAGATTCGGGAGTAGCGGGGGGGGATGAGCAGTTCTTC	CASSQDSGVAGGDEQFF
TRBJ2-2	TRBV25-1	TRBD2	.	TGTGCCAGCAGTGATCCCATTAGCGGGAGTGGCACCGGGGAGCTGTTTTTT	CASSDPISGSGTGELFF
TRBJ2-3	TRBV2	TRBD2	few	TGTGCCAGCAGTGAAGGACTAGCGGGTGATACGCAGTATTTT	CASSEGLAGDTQYF
TRBJ2-7	TRBV7-2	.	.	TGTGCCAGCAGCTTAGGGTGGACTACCTCCTACGAGCAGTACTTC	CASSLGWTTSYEQYF
TRBJ1-5	TRBV7-2	.	.	TGTGCCAGCAGCCGATGGTGGGGCGGCAATCAGCCCCAGCATTTT	CASSRWWGGNQPQHF
TRBJ2-1	TRBV2	TRBD2	few	TGTGCCAGTAGCGGGAGGGCCGTTCAAACCTACAATGAGCAGTTCTTC	CASSGRAVQTYNEQFF
TRBJ2-7	TRBV7-9	TRBD2	.	TGTGCCAGCAGCTTCCTTGCTAGCGGGATTTACGAGCAGTACTTC	CASSFLASGIYEQYF
TRBJ2-7	TRBV28	.	.	TGTGCCAGCAGCACAGCGGTCGGCTCCTACGAGCAGTACTTC	CASSTAVGSYEQYF
TRBJ2-5	TRBV9	TRBD2	.	TGTGCCAGCAGTGATGAGGGAGGGGCCCAGTACTTC	CASSDEGGAQYF
TRBJ2-1	TRBV5-1	.	.	TGCGCCAGCAGCTTGGGGCAGGGCTACAATGAGCAGTTCTTC	CASSLGQGYNEQFF
TRBJ2-7	TRBV6-5	.	.	TGTGCCAGCAGTTCGCAGGGTCGGGGGGAGCAGTACTTC	CASSSQGRGEQYF
TRBJ2-7	TRBV7-2	.	.	TGTGCCAGCAGCTTGGCGGGGCCCACCTACGAGCAGTACTTC	CASSLAGPTYEQYF
TRBJ1-1	TRBV10-3	.	few	TGTGCCATCTCCACTGAGAACACTGAAGCTTTCTTT	CAISTENTEAFF
TRBJ1-1	TRBV20-1	.	few	TGCAGTGCGACAGCCAACACTGAAGCTTTCTTT	CSATANTEAFF
TRBJ2-7	TRBV5-1	TRBD1	.	TGCGCCAACCGGACAGGCGTTAGCTCCTACGAGCAGTACTTC	CANRTGVSSYEQYF
TRBJ2-1	TRBV7-2	TRBD2	.	TGTGCCAGCAGCTTAGGGAGCGGGGGAGGAGGGGATGAGCAGTTCTTC	CASSLGSGGGGDEQFF
TRBJ2-7	TRBV6-5	TRBD2	few	TGTGCCAGCACCCGGGCGGGAGGGCAAACATACGAGCAGTACTTC	CASTRAGGQTYEQYF
TRBJ1-2	TRBV11-2	.	few	TGTGCCAGCAGCTCCATCCCCAAGGCCGGGGACTATGGCTACACCTTC	CASSSIPKAGDYGYTF
TRBJ2-1	TRBV29-1	TRBD2	few	TGCAGCGTTGAAGATGGTAGCGGGAGCTCCTACAATGAGCAGTTCTTC	CSVEDGSGSSYNEQFF
TRBJ2-1	TRBV7-2	.	.	TGTGCCAGCAGCTTAGTAAGCGGTACCTACAATGAGCAGTTCTTC	CASSLVSGTYNEQFF